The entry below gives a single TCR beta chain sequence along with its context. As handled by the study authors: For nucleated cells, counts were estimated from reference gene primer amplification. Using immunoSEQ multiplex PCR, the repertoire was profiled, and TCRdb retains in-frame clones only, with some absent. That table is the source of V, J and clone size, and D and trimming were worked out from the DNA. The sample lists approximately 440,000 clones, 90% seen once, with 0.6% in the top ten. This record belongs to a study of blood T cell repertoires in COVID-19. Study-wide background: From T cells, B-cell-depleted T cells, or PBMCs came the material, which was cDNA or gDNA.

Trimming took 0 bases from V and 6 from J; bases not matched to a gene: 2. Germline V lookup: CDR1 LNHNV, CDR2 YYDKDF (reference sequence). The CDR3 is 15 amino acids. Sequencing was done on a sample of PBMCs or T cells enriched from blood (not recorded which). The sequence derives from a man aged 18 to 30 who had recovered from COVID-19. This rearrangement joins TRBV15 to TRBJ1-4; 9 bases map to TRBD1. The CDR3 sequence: CATSRDRTGDEKLFF. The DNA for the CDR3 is TGTGCCACCAGCAGAGATAGGACAGGGGATGAAAAACTGTTTTTT.